These 4 T cell receptor beta chains were all obtained from the same sample, sequenced in a study of regulatory and conventional T cells in RAG deficiency. Profiling relied on immunoSEQ multiplex PCR, and the TCRdb table lists in-frame clones only, not all of them. The table shows roughly 45,000 clones, with 90% occurring only once. Genomic DNA came from blood conventional CD4+ T cells gated CD25-low CD127-high. The data also belong to a second study, concerning regulatory T cells. That work states: The PCR used 52 TRBV and 13 TRBJ primers.

Specimen: CD4+ effector T cells sorted from blood. The receptors were gathered from a human donor in good health.

V usage is TRBV7-2 and J usage is TRBJ1-4; 7 positions match TRBD1. Unmatched junction bases numbered 3, after V lost 1 base and J lost 4 bases. Germline values: CDR1 SGHTA, CDR2 FQGNSA. The CDR3 is made up of 15 amino acids. CDR3 region: CASSLEGAGNEKLFF. CDR3 nucleotide sequence: TGTGCCAGCAGCTTAGAGGGGGCGGGTAATGAAAAACTGTTTTTT.

The chain links TRBV18 to TRBJ2-2; D remains unclear. There are 18 residues in the CDR3. CDR1 KGHSH and CDR2 LQKENI come from the germline V gene. The ends were cut back, 3 bases at V and 0 bases at J, with 17 bases in the middle. The CDR3 sequence is CASSPQTGGPANTGELFF. CDR3 nucleotides: TGTGCCAGCTCACCGCAAACCGGCGGACCCGCGAACACCGGGGAGCTGTTTTTT. Combining the CDR3 with reference TRBV18 and TRBJ2-2 gives the whole variable domain NAGVMQNPRHLVRRRGQEARLRCSPMKGHSHVYWYRQLPEEGLKFMVYLQKENIIDESGMPKERFSAEFPKEGPSILRIQQVVRGDSAAYFCASSPQTGGPANTGELFFGEGSRLTVL.

The chain employs TRBV7-2 and TRBJ1-2; 7 nucleotides match TRBD1. CDR1 SGHTA and CDR2 FQGNSA come from the germline V gene. V dropped 5 bases and J dropped 7; count of bases not matched to a gene: 13. This CDR3 contains 15 residues. CDR3 DNA sequence: TGTGCCAGCAGCCCAGGGGGAGGTTTTGGGAGTGGCTACACCTTC. Translating it yields CASSPGGGFGSGYTF. Complete variable domain (other parts from reference TRBV7-2 and TRBJ1-2): GAGVSQSPSNKVTEKGKDVELRCDPISGHTALYWYRQSLGQGLEFLIYFQGNSAPDKSGLPSDRFSAERTGGSVSTLTIQRTQQEDSAVYLCASSPGGGFGSGYTFGSGTRLTVV.

This chain uses TRBV14 with TRBJ1-1; 7 nucleotides line up with TRBD1. This CDR3 comprises 12 residues. CDR1 SGHDN and CDR2 FVKESK come from the germline V gene. Losses at the gene ends were 3 bases for V and 11 bases for J; bases not matched to a gene: 6. CDR3 DNA sequence: TGTGCCAGCAGCCAGACAGGGTATCTCGCTTTCTTT. Translating gives CASSQTGYLAFF. The full variable domain, with the rest looked up from reference TRBV14 and TRBJ1-1, is EAGVTQFPSHSVIEKGQTVTLRCDPISGHDNLYWYRRVMGKEIKFLLHFVKESKQDESGMPNNRFLAERTGGTYSTLKVQPAELEDSGVYFCASSQTGYLAFFGQGTRLTVV.